This entry lists 4 T cell receptor beta chains sequenced from one sample in a study of early T cells in non-severe SARS-CoV-2 infection. MiXCR was run by TCRdb on the 5' RACE reads, yielding one entry per CDR3 protein. The sample consists of approximately 29,000 distinct CDR3 sequences, 6.6% of them appearing once. Sequences were obtained from whole blood. Receptors were obtained from an adult who was a healthcare worker with PCR-confirmed SARS-CoV-2 infection or an uninfected control (not recorded which).

The chain is built from TRBV7-3 and TRBJ2-6, with D uncertain. Trimming stripped 5 bases from V and 2 bases from J, with 10 bases between. This CDR3 is 15 amino acids long. Per germline, CDR1 SGHTA and CDR2 FQGTGA. The CDR3 here is CASSPARAGANVLTF. The CDR3 bases are TGTGCCAGCAGCCCCGCCCGGGCTGGGGCCAACGTCCTGACTTTC.

This clonotype came up a few times. The rearrangement links TRBV29-1 to TRBJ1-5; no clear D gene. Trimming cost V 7 bases and J 6 bases, with 13 bases left between them. CDR3 length: 12 residues. Per the germline V gene, CDR1 is SQVTM and CDR2 is ANQGSEA. The CDR3, as DNA: TGCAGCGCCCTCTTTGGGGTTCAGCCCCAGCATTTT. It codes for CSALFGVQPQHF.

This chain connects TRBV18 to TRBJ2-1; no definite D call. V lost 5 bases and J lost 6, with 8 bases in between. Germline V lookup: CDR1 KGHSH, CDR2 LQKENI. The CDR3 totals 12 residues. In nucleotides, the CDR3 is TGTGCCAGCTCAACATCTTCCAATGAGCAGTTCTTC. This sequence encodes CASSTSSNEQFF.

This chain connects TRBV7-8 to TRBJ2-3; the match to TRBD2 covers 10 bases. The CDR3 is 15 residues long. Germline CDR1 reads SGHVS; CDR2 reads FQNEAQ. V was clipped by 5 bases and J by 6 bases; unmatched bases: 8. CDR3 protein: CASSARTSGSDTQYF. In DNA, the CDR3 is TGTGCCAGCAGCGCCCGGACTAGCGGCTCTGATACGCAGTATTTT.